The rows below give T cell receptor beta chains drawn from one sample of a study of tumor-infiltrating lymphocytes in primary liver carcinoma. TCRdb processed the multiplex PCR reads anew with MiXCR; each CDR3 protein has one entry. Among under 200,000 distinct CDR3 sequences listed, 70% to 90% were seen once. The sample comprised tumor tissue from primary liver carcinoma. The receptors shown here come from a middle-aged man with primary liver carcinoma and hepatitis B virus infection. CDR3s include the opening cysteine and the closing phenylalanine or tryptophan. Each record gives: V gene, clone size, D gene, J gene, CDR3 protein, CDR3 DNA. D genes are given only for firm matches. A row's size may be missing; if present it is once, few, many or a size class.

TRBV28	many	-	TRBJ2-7	CASSVIQGFGGNEQYF	TGTGCCAGCAGTGTCATACAGGGCTTCGGGGGAAACGAGCAGTACTTC
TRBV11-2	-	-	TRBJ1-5	CARSLVGVTESNQPQHF	TGTGCCAGGAGCTTAGTAGGGGTAACAGAGAGTAATCAACCCCAGCATTTT
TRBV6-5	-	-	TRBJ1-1	CASTLATGRAEAFF	TGTGCCAGCACTCTAGCGACGGGGCGTGCTGAAGCTTTCTTT
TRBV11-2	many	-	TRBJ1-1	CASSLVGVGSLNTEAFF	TGTGCCAGCAGCTTAGTGGGGGTCGGCAGTTTGAACACTGAAGCTTTCTTT
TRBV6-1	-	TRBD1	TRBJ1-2	CASSEGRGQNTF	TGTGCCAGCAGCGAAGGCAGGGGGCAGAACACCTTC
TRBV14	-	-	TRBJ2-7	CASSQGGGDEQYF	TGTGCCAGCAGCCAAGGAGGTGGGGACGAGCAATACTTC
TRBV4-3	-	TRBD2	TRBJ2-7	CTSSQDRGAGGEQYF	TGCACTAGCAGCCAAGATAGGGGGGCGGGAGGCGAACAGTACTTC
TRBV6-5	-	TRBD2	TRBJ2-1	CASGQREGLGEQFF	TGTGCCAGCGGGCAGCGGGAGGGTCTTGGTGAGCAGTTCTTC
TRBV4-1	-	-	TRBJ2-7	CTSSFLGVGDEQYF	TGCACCAGCAGCTTCCTAGGGGTAGGGGACGAGCAATACTTC
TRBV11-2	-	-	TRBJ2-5	CASSAVGLVPETHYF	TGTGCCAGCAGCGCCGTCGGGTTAGTTCCAGAGACCCACTACTTC